This TCR beta chain was sequenced during a study of CD8 T cells in ankylosing spondylitis (dated 2017 in TCRdb). The study in broad terms: T cell receptor beta repertoires were profiled in healthy donors and ankylosing spondylitis patients so that disease-linked TCR variants could be found. Samples of peripheral blood were taken, and for ankylosing spondylitis patients, synovial fluid was collected as well. In total, the full study cohort was made up of about 99 healthy donors and approximately 24 ankylosing spondylitis patients. General study outcomes and caveats: Some TCR beta motif variants had previously been reported in synovial fluid and blood of reactive arthritis patients, which suggested common disease-initiation mechanisms. Blood from ankylosing spondylitis patients appeared to be characterized by a TCR beta motif made up of under ten highly homologous amino acid variants. According to the report, matched synovial fluid samples from ankylosing spondylitis patients were significantly enriched for the disease-linked clones. The disease-linked clones showed a CD8+ phenotype and occurred at relatively low frequencies in peripheral blood.

Reading from cysteine to phenylalanine, the CDR3 counts 16 amino acids. Here the CDR3 DNA is all that survives: 48 bases in frame from base 1. V and J are trimmed by 0 bases and 0 bases, and the gene matches miss 5 bases of the junction. From the germline V gene (reference sequence), CDR1 is DFQATT and CDR2 is SNEGSKA. Comment on this clonotype: Which antigen it targets is not known. No base quality values were provided; no much bigger clone lies one nucleotide off.

Sequencing used an Illumina HiSeq 2500. Quantitative 5'-RACE with molecular barcodes was the method used to prepare the TCR beta libraries. Turning to the authors' computational methods: A new computational method, built on a probabilistic model of VDJ rearrangement, was used to identify disease-linked TCR variants. The raw public reads went through TCRdb reprocessing: fastp at Q25, MiXCR clone calling, in-frame beta chains kept. Here each entry gathers all rows of one CDR3 protein and keeps the most common genes and DNA. These V and J calls originate from TCRdb's pipeline instead of the authors' own analysis. This sample lists around 540,000 distinct CDR3 sequences; roughly 13% were detected once. The ten largest clones add up to around 7% of the sample.

Sequences were obtained from blood, either unsorted or a sorted T cell fraction (not recorded which). This TCR derives from a male donor with ankylosing spondylitis. This sequence uses TRBV20-1 and TRBJ1-5; a stretch of 7 junction bases matches TRBD1. The nucleotide sequence reads TGCAGTGCTAGAGAGTGGACAGGTGATAGCAATCAGCCCCAGCATTTT. Its translation is CSAREWTGDSNQPQHF.